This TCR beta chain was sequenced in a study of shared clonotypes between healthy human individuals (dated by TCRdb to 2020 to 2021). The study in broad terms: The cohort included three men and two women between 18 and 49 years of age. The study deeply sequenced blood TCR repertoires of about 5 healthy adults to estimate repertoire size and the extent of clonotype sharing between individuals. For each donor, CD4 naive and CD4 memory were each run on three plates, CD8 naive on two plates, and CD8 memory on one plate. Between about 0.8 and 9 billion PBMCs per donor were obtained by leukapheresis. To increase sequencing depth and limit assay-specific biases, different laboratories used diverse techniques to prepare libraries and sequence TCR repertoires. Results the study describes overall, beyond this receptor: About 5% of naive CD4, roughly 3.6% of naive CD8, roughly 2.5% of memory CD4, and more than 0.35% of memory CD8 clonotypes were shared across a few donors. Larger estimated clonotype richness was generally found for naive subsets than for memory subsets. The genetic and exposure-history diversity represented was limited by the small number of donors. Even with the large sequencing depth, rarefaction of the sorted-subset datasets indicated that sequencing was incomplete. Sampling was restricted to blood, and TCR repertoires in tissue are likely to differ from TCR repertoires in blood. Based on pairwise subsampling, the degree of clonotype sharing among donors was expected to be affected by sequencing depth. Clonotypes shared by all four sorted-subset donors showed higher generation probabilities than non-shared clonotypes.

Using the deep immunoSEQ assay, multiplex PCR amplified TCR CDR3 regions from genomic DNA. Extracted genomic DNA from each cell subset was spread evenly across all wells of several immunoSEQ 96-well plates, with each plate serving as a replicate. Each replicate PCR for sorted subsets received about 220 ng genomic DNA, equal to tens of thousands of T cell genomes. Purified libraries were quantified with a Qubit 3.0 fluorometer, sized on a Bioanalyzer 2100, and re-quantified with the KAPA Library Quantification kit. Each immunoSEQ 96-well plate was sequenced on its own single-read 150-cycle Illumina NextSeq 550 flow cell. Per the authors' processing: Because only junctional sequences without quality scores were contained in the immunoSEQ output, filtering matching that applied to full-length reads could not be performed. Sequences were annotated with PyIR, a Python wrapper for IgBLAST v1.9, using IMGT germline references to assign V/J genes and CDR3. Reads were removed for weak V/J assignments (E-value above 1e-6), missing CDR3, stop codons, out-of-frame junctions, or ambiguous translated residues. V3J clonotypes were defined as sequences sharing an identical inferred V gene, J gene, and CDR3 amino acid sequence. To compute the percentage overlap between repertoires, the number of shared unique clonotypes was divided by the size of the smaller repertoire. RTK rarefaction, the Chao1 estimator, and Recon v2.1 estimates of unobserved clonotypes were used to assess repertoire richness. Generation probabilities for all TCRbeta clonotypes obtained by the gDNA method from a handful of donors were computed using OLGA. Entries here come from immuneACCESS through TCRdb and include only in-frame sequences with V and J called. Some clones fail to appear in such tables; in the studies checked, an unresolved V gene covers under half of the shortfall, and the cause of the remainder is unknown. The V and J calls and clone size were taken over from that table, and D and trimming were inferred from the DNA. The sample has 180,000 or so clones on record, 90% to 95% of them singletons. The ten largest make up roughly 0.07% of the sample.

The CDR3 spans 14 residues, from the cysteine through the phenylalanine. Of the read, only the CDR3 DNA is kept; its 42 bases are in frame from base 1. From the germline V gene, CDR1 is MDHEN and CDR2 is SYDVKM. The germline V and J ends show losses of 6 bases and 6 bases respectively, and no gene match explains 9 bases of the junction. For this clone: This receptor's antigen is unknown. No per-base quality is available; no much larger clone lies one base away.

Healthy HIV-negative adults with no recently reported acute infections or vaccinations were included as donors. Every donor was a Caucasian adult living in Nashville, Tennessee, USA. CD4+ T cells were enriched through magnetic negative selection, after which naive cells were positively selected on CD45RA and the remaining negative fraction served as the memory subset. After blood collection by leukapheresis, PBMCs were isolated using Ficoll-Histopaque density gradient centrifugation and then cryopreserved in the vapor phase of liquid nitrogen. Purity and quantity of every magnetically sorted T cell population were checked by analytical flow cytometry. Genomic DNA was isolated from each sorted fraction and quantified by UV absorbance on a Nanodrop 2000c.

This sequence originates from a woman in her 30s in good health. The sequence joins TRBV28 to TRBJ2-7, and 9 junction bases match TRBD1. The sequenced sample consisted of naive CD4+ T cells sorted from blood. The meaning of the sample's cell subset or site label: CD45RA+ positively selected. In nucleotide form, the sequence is TGTGCCAGCAGCCGACAGGGGGATCTTACCGAGCAGTACTTC. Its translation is CASSRQGDLTEQYF.